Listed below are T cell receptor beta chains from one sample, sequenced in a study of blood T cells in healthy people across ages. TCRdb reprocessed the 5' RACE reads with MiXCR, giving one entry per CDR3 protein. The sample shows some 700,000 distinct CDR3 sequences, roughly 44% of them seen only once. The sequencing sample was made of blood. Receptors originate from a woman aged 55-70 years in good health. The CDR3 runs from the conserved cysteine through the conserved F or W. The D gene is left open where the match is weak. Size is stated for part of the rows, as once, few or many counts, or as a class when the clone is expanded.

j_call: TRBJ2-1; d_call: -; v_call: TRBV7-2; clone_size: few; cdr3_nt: TGTGCCAGCAGCCCCTATACGGGGGTTGAGCAGTTCTTC; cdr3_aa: CASSPYTGVEQFF
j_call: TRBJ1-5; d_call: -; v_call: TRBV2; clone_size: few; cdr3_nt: TGTGCCAGCAGTGGAAGGGGTTACAATCAGCCCCAGCATTTT; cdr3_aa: CASSGRGYNQPQHF
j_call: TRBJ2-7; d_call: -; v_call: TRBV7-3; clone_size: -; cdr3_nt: TGTGCCAGCAGCTCAATCCCGGCAGCGGGACAATACGAGCAGTACTTC; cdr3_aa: CASSSIPAAGQYEQYF
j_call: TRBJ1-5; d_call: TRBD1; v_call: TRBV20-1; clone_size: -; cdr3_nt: TGCAGTGCTAGTGAGACAGGGGGCGGCAATCAGCCCCAGCATTTT; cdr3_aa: CSASETGGGNQPQHF
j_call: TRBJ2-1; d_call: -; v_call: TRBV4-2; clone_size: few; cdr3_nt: TGTGCCAGCAGCCAAGATAATGTGGGGGGCTCCTACAATGAGCAGTTCTTC; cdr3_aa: CASSQDNVGGSYNEQFF
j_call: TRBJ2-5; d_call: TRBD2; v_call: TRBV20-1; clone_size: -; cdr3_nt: TGCAGTGCTAGGGGCAGCGGGGTAGAGACCCAGTACTTC; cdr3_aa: CSARGSGVETQYF
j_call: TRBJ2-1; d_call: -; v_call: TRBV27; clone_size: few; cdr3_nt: TGTGCCAGCAGTTTATGGGCAGGGAGCTCCTACAATGAGCAGTTCTTC; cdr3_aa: CASSLWAGSSYNEQFF
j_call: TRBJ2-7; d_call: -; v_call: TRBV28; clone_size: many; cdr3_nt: TGTGCCAGCAGTTTAGGGCACGAGCAGTACTTC; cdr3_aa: CASSLGHEQYF
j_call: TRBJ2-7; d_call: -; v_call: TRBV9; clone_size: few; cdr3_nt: TGTGCCAGCAGCCCCCAACGTACCGGAGCCCTCGAGCAGTACTTC; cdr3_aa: CASSPQRTGALEQYF
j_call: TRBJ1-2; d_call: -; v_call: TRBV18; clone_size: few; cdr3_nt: TGTGCCAGCTCACCAGGGCAGGCTAATAGCGGCTATGGCTACACCTTC; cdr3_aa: CASSPGQANSGYGYTF
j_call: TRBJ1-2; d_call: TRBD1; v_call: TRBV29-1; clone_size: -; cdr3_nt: TGCAGCGTAGGGACAGGGAGGAAGAGCTACACCTTC; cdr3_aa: CSVGTGRKSYTF
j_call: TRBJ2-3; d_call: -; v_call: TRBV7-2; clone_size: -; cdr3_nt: TGTGCCAGCACAACGGGGGCATATACGCAGTATTTT; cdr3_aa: CASTTGAYTQYF
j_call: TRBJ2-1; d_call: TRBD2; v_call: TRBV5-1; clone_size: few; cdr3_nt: TGCGCCAGCAGGCAAGCCGGGACTAGCGGCAATGAGCAGTTCTTC; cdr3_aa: CASRQAGTSGNEQFF
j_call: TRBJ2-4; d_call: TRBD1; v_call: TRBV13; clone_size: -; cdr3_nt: TGTGCCAGCAGCTTCTCCAACAGGGGGCAGTACTTC; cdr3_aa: CASSFSNRGQYF
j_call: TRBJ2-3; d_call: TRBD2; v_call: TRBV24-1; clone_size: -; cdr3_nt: TGTGCCACCAGTGATCGGGGGACTACTAGCACAGATACGCAGTATTTT; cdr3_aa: CATSDRGTTSTDTQYF
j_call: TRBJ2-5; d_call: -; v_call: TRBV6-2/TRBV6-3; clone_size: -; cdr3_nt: TGTGCCAGCAGTTGGGCGGGACCACCGCTACTCAAAGAGACCCAGTACTTC; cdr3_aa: CASSWAGPPLLKETQYF
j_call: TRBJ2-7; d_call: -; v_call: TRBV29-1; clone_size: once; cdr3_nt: TGCAGCGTGGGAGGGGGTTCTGGCTACGAGCAGTACTTC; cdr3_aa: CSVGGGSGYEQYF